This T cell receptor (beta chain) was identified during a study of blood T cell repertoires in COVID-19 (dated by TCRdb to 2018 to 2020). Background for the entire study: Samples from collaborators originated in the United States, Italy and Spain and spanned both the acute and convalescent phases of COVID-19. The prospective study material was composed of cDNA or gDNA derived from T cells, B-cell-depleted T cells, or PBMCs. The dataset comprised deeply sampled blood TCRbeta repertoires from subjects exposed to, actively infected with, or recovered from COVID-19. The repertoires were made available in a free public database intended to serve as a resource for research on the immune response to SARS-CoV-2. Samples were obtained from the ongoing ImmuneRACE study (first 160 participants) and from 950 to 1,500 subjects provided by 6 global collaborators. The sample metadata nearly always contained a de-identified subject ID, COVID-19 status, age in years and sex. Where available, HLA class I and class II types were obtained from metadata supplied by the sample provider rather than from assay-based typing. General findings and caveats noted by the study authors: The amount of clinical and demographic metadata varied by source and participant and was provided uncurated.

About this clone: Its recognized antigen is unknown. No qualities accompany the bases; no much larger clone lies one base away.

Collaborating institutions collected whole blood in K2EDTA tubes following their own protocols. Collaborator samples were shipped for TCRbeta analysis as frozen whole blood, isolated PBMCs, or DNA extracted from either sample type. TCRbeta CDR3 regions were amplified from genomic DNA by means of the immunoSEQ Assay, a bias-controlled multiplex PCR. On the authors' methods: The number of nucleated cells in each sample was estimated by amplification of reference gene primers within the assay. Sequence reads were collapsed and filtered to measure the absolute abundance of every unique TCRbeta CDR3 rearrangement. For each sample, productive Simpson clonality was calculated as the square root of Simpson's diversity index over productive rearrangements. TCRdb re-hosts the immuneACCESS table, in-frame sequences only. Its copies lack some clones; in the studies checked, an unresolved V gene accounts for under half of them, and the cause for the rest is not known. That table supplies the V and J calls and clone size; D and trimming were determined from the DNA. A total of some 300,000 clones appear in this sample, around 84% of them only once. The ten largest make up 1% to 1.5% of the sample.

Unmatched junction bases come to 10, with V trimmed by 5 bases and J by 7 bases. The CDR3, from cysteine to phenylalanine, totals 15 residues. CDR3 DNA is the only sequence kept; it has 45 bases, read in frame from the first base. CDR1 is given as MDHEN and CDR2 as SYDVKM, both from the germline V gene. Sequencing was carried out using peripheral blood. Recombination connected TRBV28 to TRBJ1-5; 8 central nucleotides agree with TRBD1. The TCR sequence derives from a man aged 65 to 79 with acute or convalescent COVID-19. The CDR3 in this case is CASSPMMGTGQPQHF. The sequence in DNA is TGTGCCAGCAGTCCGATGATGGGGACAGGACAGCCCCAGCATTTT.